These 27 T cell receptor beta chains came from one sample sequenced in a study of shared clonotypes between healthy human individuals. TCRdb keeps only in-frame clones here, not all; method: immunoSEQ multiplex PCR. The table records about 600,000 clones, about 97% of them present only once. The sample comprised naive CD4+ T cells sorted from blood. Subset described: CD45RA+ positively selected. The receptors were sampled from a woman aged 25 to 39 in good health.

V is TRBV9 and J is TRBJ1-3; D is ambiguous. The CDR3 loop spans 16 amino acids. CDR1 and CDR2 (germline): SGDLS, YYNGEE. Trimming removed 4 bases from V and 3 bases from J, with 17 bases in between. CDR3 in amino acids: CASSPRISYDGNTIYF. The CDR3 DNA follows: TGTGCCAGCAGCCCTCGCATCAGTTACGATGGAAACACCATATATTTT.

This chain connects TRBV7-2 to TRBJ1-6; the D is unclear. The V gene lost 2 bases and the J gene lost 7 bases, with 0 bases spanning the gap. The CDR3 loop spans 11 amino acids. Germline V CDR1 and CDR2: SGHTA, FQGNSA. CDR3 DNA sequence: TGTGCCAGCAGCTTAAATTCACCCCTCCACTTT. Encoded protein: CASSLNSPLHF.

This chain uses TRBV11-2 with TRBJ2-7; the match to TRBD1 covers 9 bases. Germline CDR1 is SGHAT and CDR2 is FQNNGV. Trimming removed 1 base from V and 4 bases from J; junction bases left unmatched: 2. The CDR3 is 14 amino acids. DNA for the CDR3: TGTGCCAGCAGCTTAGTTGACAGGGGGTACGAGCAGTACTTC. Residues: CASSLVDRGYEQYF. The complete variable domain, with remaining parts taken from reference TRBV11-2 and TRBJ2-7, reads EAGVAQSPRYKIIEKRQSVAFWCNPISGHATLYWYQQILGQGPKLLIQFQNNGVVDDSQLPKDRFSAERLKGVDSTLKIQPAKLEDSAVYLCASSLVDRGYEQYFGPGTRLTVT.

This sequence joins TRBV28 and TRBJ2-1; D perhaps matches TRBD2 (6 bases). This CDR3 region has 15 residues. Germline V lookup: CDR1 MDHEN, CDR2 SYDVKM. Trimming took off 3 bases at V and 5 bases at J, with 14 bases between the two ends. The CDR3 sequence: CASSFGSWANNEQFF. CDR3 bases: TGTGCCAGCAGTTTCGGGAGTTGGGCCAACAATGAGCAGTTCTTC. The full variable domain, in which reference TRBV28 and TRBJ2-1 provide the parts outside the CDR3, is DVKVTQSSRYLVKRTGEKVFLECVQDMDHENMFWYRQDPGLGLRLIYFSYDVKMKEKGDIPEGYSVSREKKERFSLILESASTNQTSMYLCASSFGSWANNEQFFGPGTRLTVL.

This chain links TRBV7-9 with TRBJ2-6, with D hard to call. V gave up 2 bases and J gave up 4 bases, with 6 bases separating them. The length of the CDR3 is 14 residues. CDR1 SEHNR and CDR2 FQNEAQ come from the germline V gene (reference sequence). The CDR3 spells CASSLKTGANVLTF. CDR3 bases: TGTGCCAGCAGCTTAAAAACCGGGGCCAACGTCCTGACTTTC.

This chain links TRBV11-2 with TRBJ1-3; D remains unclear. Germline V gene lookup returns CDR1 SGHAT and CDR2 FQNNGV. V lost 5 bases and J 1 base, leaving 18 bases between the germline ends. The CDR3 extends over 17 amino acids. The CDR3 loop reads CASSPMSVRGSGNTIYF. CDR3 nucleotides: TGTGCCAGCAGCCCCATGTCGGTGAGAGGGTCTGGAAACACCATATATTTT.

Here the CDR3 reads CASSLTDSLNTGELFF. The CDR3 DNA follows: TGCGCCAGCAGCTTGACGGACTCACTCAACACCGGGGAGCTGTTTTTT. This chain connects TRBV5-1 to TRBJ2-2, with D perhaps TRBD2 (5 bases). Germline CDR1 is SGHRS and CDR2 is YFSETQ. Trimming cost V 1 base and J 2 bases, with 12 bases left between them. The CDR3 spans 16 residues.

The CDR3 coding sequence is TGTGCCAGCAGCTTGAACGGCGGGAGGGCCGGGAATACGCAGTATTTT. Translating gives CASSLNGGRAGNTQYF. V usage is TRBV7-2 and J usage is TRBJ2-3; TRBD2 matches at 9 bases. This CDR3 has 16 amino acids. V lost 3 bases and J lost 7; bases outside the gene matches: 11. Germline V gene data show CDR1 as SGHTA and CDR2 as FQGNSA.

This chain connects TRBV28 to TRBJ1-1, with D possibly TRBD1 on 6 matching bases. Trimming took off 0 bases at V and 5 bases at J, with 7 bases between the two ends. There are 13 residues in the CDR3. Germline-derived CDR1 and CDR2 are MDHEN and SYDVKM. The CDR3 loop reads CASSLWGATEAFF. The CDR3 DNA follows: TGTGCCAGCAGTTTATGGGGGGCGACTGAAGCTTTCTTT.

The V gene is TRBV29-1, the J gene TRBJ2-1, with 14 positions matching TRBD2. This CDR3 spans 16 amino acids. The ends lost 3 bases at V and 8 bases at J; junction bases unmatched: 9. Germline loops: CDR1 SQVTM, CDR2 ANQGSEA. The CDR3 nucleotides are TGCAGCGTTGACGGGGAGGGACTAGCGGGAGCCTATGAGCAGTTCTTC. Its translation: CSVDGEGLAGAYEQFF.

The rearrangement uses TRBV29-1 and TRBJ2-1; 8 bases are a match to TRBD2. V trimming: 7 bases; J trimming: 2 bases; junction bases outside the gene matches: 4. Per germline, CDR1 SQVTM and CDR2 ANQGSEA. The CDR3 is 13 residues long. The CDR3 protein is CSAVAGPYNEQFF. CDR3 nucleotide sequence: TGCAGCGCCGTAGCGGGGCCCTACAATGAGCAGTTCTTC.

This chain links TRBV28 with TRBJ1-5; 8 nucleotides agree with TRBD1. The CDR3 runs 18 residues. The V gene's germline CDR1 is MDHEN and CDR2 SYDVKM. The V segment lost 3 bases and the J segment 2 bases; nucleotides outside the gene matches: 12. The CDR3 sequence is CASSFALGTGYGNQPQHF. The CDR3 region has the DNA TGTGCCAGCAGTTTCGCCCTCGGGACAGGCTATGGCAATCAGCCCCAGCATTTT.

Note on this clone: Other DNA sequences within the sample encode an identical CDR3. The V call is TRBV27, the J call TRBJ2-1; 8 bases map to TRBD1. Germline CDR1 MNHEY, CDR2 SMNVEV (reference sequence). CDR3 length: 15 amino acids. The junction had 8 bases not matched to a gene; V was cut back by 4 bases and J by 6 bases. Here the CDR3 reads CASSSTGTGGNEQFF. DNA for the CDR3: TGTGCCAGCAGTTCGACCGGGACAGGCGGCAATGAGCAGTTCTTC.

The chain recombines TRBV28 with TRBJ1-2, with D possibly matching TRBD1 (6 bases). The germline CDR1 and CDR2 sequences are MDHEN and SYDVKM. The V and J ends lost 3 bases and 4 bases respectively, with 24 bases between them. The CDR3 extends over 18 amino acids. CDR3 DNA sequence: TGTGCCAGCAGTTTCCGAAGCGGCCGGAAACAGGGAGGCTATGGCTACACCTTC. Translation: CASSFRSGRKQGGYGYTF.

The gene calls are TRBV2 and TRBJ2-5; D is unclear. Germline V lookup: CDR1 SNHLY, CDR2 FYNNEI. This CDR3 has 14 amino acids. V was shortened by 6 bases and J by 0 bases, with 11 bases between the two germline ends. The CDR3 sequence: CASRNRAYQETQYF. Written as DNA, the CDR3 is TGTGCCAGCAGGAACCGGGCTTACCAAGAGACCCAGTACTTC. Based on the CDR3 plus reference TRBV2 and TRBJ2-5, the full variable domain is EPEVTQTPSHQVTQMGQEVILRCVPISNHLYFYWYRQILGQKVEFLVSFYNNEISEKSEIFDDQFSVERPDGSNFTLKIRSTKLEDSAMYFCASRNRAYQETQYFGPGTRLLVL.

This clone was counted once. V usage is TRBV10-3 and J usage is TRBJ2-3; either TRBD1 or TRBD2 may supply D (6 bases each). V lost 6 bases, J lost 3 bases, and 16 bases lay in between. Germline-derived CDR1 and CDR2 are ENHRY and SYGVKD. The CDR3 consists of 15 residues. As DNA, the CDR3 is TGTGCCATCAGCAAATCCCAGGGGAGGACAGATACGCAGTATTTT. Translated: CAISKSQGRTDTQYF.

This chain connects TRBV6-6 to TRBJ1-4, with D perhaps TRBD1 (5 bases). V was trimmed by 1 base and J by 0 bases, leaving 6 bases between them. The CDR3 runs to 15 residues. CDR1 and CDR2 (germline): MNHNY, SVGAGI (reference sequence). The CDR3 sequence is CASSYYRTTNEKLFF. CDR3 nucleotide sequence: TGTGCCAGCAGTTACTACAGGACAACTAATGAAAAACTGTTTTTT.

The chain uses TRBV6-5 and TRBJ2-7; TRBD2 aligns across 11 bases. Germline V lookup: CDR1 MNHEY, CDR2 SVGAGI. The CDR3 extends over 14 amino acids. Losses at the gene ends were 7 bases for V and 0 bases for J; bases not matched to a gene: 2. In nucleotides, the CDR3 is TGTGCCAGCACCGGGACTAGCGGCTCCTACGAGCAGTACTTC. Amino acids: CASTGTSGSYEQYF.

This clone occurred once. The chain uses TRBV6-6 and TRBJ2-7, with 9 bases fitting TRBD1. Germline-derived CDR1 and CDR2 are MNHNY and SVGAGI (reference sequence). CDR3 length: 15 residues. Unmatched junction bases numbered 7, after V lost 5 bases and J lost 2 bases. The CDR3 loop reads CASSIQGAKAYEQYF. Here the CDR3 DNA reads TGTGCCAGCAGTATACAGGGGGCGAAAGCCTACGAGCAGTACTTC.

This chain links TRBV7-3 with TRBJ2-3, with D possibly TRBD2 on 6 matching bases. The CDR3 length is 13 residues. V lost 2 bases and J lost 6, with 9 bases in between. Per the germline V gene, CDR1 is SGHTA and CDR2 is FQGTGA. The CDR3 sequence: CASSLRGMDTQYF. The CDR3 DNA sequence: TGTGCCAGCAGCTTACGGGGGATGGATACGCAGTATTTT. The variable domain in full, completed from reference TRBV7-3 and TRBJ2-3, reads GAGVSQTPSNKVTEKGKYVELRCDPISGHTALYWYRQSLGQGPEFLIYFQGTGAADDSGLPNDRFFAVRPEGSVSTLKIQRTERGDSAVYLCASSLRGMDTQYFGPGTRLTVL.

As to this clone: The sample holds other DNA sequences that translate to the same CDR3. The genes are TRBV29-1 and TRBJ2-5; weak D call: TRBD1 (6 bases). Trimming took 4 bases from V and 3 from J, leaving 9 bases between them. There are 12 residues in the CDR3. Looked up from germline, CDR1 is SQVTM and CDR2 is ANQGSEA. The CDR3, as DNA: TGCAGCGTTGGCAGGGGTGAAGAGACCCAGTACTTC. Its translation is CSVGRGEETQYF.

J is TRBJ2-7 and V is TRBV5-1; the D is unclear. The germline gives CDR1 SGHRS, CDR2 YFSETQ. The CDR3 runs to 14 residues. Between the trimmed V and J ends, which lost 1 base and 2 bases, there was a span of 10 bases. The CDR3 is CASSLSSRTYEQYF. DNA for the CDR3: TGCGCCAGCAGCTTGAGCAGCAGAACCTACGAGCAGTACTTC.

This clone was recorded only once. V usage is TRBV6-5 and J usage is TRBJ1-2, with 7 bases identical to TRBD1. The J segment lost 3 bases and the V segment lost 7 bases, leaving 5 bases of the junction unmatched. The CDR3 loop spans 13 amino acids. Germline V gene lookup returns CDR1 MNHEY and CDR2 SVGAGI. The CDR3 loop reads CASKRGRDYGYTF. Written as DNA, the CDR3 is TGTGCCAGCAAAAGGGGGCGCGACTATGGCTACACCTTC.

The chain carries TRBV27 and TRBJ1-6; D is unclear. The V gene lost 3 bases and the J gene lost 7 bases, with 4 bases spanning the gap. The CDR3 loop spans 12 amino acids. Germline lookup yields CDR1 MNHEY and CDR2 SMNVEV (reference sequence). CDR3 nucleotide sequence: TGTGCCAGCAGTTTTTTGAATTCACCCCTCCACTTT. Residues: CASSFLNSPLHF.

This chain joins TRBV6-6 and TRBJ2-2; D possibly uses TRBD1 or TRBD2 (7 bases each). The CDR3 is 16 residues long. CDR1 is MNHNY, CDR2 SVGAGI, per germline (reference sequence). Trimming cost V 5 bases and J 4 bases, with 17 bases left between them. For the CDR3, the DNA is TGTGCCAGCAGTCCCAGGGGGGGGCTAACCACCGGGGAGCTGTTTTTT. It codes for CASSPRGGLTTGELFF.

CDR3 amino acids: CASSQSIGTFSYNEQFF. The CDR3, as DNA: TGTGCCAGCAGCCAAAGCATCGGGACCTTCTCCTACAATGAGCAGTTCTTC. The chain has TRBV14 and TRBJ2-1, with D perhaps given as TRBD1 or TRBD2 (5 bases each). This CDR3 is 17 amino acids long. Trimming shortened V by 2 bases and J by 0 bases, and 14 bases separated the two germline ends. In germline, CDR1 is SGHDN, CDR2 FVKESK.

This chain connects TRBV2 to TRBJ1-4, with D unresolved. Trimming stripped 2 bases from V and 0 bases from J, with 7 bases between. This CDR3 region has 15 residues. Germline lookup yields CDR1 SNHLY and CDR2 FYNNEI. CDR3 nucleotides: TGTGCCAGCAGTGAATTCGGGACAACTAATGAAAAACTGTTTTTT. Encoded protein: CASSEFGTTNEKLFF.